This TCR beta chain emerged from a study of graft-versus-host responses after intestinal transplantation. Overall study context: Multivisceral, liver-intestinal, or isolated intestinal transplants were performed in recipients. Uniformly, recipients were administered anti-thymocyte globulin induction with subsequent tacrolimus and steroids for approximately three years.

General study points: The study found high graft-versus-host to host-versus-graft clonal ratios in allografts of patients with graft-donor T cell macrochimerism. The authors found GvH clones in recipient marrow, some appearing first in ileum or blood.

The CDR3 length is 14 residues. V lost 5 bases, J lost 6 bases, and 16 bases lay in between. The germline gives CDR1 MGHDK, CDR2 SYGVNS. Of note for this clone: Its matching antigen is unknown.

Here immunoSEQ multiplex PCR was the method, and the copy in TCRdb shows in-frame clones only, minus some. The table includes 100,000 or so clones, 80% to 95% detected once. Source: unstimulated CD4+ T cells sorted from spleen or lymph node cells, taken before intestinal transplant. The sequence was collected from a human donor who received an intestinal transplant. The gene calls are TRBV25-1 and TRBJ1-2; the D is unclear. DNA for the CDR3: TGTGCCAGCAGTCCGCACCGACACGTCGATGGCTACACCTTC. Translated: CASSPHRHVDGYTF.